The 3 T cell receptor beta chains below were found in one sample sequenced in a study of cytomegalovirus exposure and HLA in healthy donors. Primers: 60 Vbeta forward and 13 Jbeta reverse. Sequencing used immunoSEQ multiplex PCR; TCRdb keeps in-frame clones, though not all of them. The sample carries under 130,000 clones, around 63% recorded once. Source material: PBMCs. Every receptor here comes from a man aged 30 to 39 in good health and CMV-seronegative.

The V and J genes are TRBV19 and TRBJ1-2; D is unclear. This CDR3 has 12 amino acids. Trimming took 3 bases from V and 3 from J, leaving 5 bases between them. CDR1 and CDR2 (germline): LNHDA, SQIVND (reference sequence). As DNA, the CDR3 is TGTGCCAGTAGTATGGCCTACTATGGCTACACCTTC. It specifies CASSMAYYGYTF.

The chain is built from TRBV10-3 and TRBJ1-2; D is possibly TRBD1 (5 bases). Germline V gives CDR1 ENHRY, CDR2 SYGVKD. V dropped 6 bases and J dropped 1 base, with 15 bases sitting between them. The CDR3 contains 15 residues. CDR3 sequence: CAISPGGRGNYGYTF. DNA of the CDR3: TGTGCCATCAGCCCGGGGGGTCGGGGTAACTATGGCTACACCTTC.

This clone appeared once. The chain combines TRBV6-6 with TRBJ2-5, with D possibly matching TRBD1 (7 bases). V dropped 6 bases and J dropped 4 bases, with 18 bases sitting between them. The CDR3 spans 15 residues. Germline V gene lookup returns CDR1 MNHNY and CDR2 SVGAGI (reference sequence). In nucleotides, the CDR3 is TGTGCCAGCAGCCCCGCAGGGGGGTGGACAGAGACCCAGTACTTC. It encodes CASSPAGGWTETQYF.